What follows describes a single T cell receptor beta chain. This clone was observed once. No antigen is known for it. No much larger clonotype is one base removed from it; base qualities were not supplied. Library preparation was by the immunoSEQ multiplex PCR assay. The clones in this table, taken by TCRdb from immuneACCESS, are in-frame only. Not every clone is retained; where verified, under half of the shortfall comes from an unresolved V gene, and the cause of the rest is unknown. For this sample the table gives 60,000 to 90,000 clones, of which about 92% were detected only once. The ten top clones hold about 0.41% of the sample. This specimen comes from a study of technical replicates of blood from a handful of donors (dated by TCRdb to between 2016 and 2019). CDR3 length: 14 amino acids, cysteine to phenylalanine. Only CDR3 DNA is held: 42 bases, read in frame from base 1. V is reduced by 5 bases and J by 3 bases, leaving a spacing of 14 bases between them. The germline V gene provides CDR1 MDHEN and CDR2 SYDVKM.

The rearrangement combines TRBV28 with TRBJ2-7; the D gene is possibly TRBD1, with 6 bases matching. The TCR was taken from a human donor in good health. The material sequenced was T cells isolated from PBMCs. CDR3 protein: CASSPTGSRYEQYF. The DNA reads as follows: TGTGCCAGCAGTCCAACAGGGTCTCGCTACGAGCAGTACTTC.